A single sample is the source of the 32 T cell receptor beta chains below, sequenced in a study of CD4+ T cells in melanoma. The assay was immunoSEQ multiplex PCR, and TCRdb's table has in-frame clones only and misses some. This table holds 5,500 to 6,500 clones, about 70% found once. Sequencing was done on a sample of cells from a culture (not recorded whether cultured in vitro). All receptors derive from a human donor with melanoma.

This clone showed up just a few times. V and J are TRBV7-9 and TRBJ2-5; D ambiguous. Trimming left V 6 bases short and J 5 bases short, with 13 bases between. The CDR3 covers 13 residues. Germline V gene lookup returns CDR1 SEHNR and CDR2 FQNEAQ (reference sequence). CDR3 DNA: TGTGCCAGCAGTCGCCCGTCCCGGGAGACCCAGTACTTC. Translating it yields CASSRPSRETQYF.

This clone has only one observation. The chain carries TRBV6-5 and TRBJ2-7; possibly TRBD2 for D (6 bases). Looked up from germline, CDR1 is MNHEY and CDR2 is SVGAGI. V lost 2 bases to trimming and J lost 3 bases, with 14 bases between them. The CDR3 sequence is 15 residues long. The CDR3 is CASSYISPRGYEQYF. The CDR3 nucleotides are TGTGCCAGCAGTTACATCAGTCCGCGGGGCTACGAGCAGTACTTC.

J is TRBJ1-1 and V is TRBV12-3 or TRBV12-4; no reliable D call. Trimming stripped 7 bases from V and 4 bases from J, with 13 bases between. This CDR3 is 13 amino acids long. CDR3 sequence: CASTPGEFTEAFF. DNA for the CDR3: TGTGCCAGCACCCCCGGGGAATTCACTGAAGCTTTCTTT.

This clone was seen a handful of times. The rearrangement joins TRBV7-2 to TRBJ2-3; 9 bases line up with TRBD2. Germline V lookup: CDR1 SGHTA, CDR2 FQGNSA. The CDR3 loop spans 17 amino acids. J lost 2 bases, V lost 4 bases, and 10 bases had no gene match. CDR3 DNA: TGTGCCAGCAGCTCCGACCTTTTAGCGGGGGTCACAGATACGCAGTATTTT. Amino acids: CASSSDLLAGVTDTQYF.

This clone is large (0.1 to 1%). This chain uses TRBV10-1 with TRBJ2-3; D possibly corresponds to TRBD2 (5 bases). CDR3 size: 12 residues. Germline assignment: CDR1 WNHNN and CDR2 SYGVQD (reference sequence). V gave up 0 bases and J gave up 9 bases, with 7 bases separating them. CDR3 loop: CASSESTTTQYF. The CDR3 nucleotides read TGCGCCAGCAGTGAGTCGACTACCACGCAGTATTTT.

The CDR3 sequence is CACHGGTPPGYGYTF. CDR3 DNA sequence: TGTGCCTGCCATGGAGGGACCCCTCCGGGCTATGGCTACACCTTC. The V and J genes are TRBV30 and TRBJ1-2, with D possibly TRBD1 on 5 matching bases. Germline-derived CDR1 and CDR2 are GTSNPN and SVGIG (reference sequence). V was pared by 6 bases and J by 4 bases, with 21 bases between. The CDR3 runs to 15 residues.

This rearrangement joins TRBV6-2 or TRBV6-3 to TRBJ2-3; the D gene is possibly TRBD1 (7 bases). This CDR3 comprises 15 residues. Trimming took 2 bases from V and 5 from J, leaving 14 bases between them. The germline V gene has CDR1 MNHEY and CDR2 SVGEGT. The CDR3 bases are TGTGCCAGCAGTTACGGAGGGGGCTCTGGAGATACGCAGTATTTT. Its protein is CASSYGGGSGDTQYF.

This clone was picked up a small number of times. J is TRBJ1-4 and V is TRBV6-5; D is unresolved. Deletions cut 2 bases from V and 0 bases from J, with 7 bases between. The germline V gene encodes CDR1 MNHEY and CDR2 SVGAGI. CDR3 length: 15 amino acids. The CDR3 sequence: CASSYGIATNEKLFF. The CDR3 coding sequence is TGTGCCAGCAGTTACGGGATTGCAACTAATGAAAAACTGTTTTTT.

The chain links TRBV9 to TRBJ2-5; D is ambiguous. Trimming took 7 bases from V and 5 from J, leaving 3 bases between them. Germline V gene sequence: CDR1 SGDLS, CDR2 YYNGEE. This CDR3 contains 9 residues. CDR3 amino acids: CASGETQYF. The CDR3 coding sequence is TGTGCCAGCGGGGAGACCCAGTACTTC.

The genes are TRBV27 and TRBJ2-7; no clear D gene. Germline V gene data show CDR1 as MNHEY and CDR2 as SMNVEV (reference sequence). The CDR3 has 13 residues. Trimming removed 2 bases at V and 5 bases at J, with 10 bases between. The CDR3 DNA sequence: TGTGCCAGCAGTTTACGGTCAGAGGACGAGCAGTACTTC. As protein: CASSLRSEDEQYF.

CDR3 nucleotides: TGCGCCAGCAGCTCCGGACAGACAGATACGCAGTATTTT. Its protein is CASSSGQTDTQYF. The chain links TRBV5-1 to TRBJ2-3, with D possibly TRBD1 on 6 matching bases. Trimming shortened V by 3 bases and J by 3 bases, and 8 bases separated the two germline ends. The CDR3 is 13 residues long. Germline assignment: CDR1 SGHRS and CDR2 YFSETQ. The complete variable domain, with remaining parts taken from reference TRBV5-1 and TRBJ2-3, reads KAGVTQTPRYLIKTRGQQVTLSCSPISGHRSVSWYQQTPGQGLQFLFEYFSETQRNKGNFPGRFSGRQFSNSRSEMNVSTLELGDSALYLCASSSGQTDTQYFGPGTRLTVL.

This chain joins TRBV2 and TRBJ2-3; 7 bases are a match to TRBD2. CDR3 length: 15 amino acids. V was pared by 1 base and J by 2 bases, with 3 bases of the junction left unmatched. Germline V gene lookup returns CDR1 SNHLY and CDR2 FYNNEI. The CDR3 reads CASSEERGVTDTQYF. The CDR3 nucleotides are TGTGCCAGCAGTGAAGAGCGGGGTGTCACAGATACGCAGTATTTT.

The V and J genes are TRBV28 and TRBJ1-5; D remains ambiguous. This CDR3 comprises 14 residues. Trimming removed 3 bases from V and 5 bases from J, with 11 bases in between. CDR1 MDHEN and CDR2 SYDVKM come from the germline V gene. The CDR3 DNA follows: TGTGCCAGCAGTTTCCCCGGGAGCCATCAGCCCCAGCATTTT. Its protein product is CASSFPGSHQPQHF. The full variable domain, in which reference TRBV28 and TRBJ1-5 provide the parts outside the CDR3, is DVKVTQSSRYLVKRTGEKVFLECVQDMDHENMFWYRQDPGLGLRLIYFSYDVKMKEKGDIPEGYSVSREKKERFSLILESASTNQTSMYLCASSFPGSHQPQHFGDGTRLSIL.

This clone was detected only a few times. The rearrangement links TRBV7-6 to TRBJ2-2; maybe TRBD1 (5 bases). CDR3 length: 16 amino acids. The germline V gene encodes CDR1 SGHVS and CDR2 FNYEAQ. V lost 1 base and J 0 bases, leaving 9 bases between the germline ends. The CDR3 here is CASSLGQSANTGELFF. Written as DNA, the CDR3 is TGTGCCAGCAGCTTAGGACAGTCCGCGAACACCGGGGAGCTGTTTTTT.

The chain is built from TRBV7-3 and TRBJ2-3; 8 bases agree with TRBD1. With 6 bases clipped from V and 1 base from J, the junction kept 6 bases outside the gene matches. Germline loops: CDR1 SGHTA, CDR2 FQGTGA. The CDR3 covers 15 residues. The CDR3: CASSYDRGGTDTQYF. In nucleotides, the CDR3 is TGTGCCAGCAGTTATGACAGGGGAGGCACAGATACGCAGTATTTT.

V is TRBV27 and J is TRBJ2-5; D is perhaps TRBD2 (7 bases). Trimming cost V 5 bases and J 5 bases, with 15 bases left between them. The CDR3 extends over 14 amino acids. From germline, CDR1 is MNHEY and CDR2 SMNVEV (reference sequence). For the CDR3, the DNA is TGTGCCAGCAGTGTAGGGGGGGGCAGGGAGACCCAGTACTTC. Translating it yields CASSVGGGRETQYF.

The chain uses TRBV7-6 and TRBJ1-1, with D perhaps matching TRBD1 (6 bases). The germline CDR1 and CDR2 sequences are SGHVS and FNYEAQ. The CDR3 consists of 13 residues. Between the trimmed V and J ends, which lost 6 bases and 1 base, there was a span of 9 bases. CDR3 amino acids: CASSGDTNTEAFF. CDR3 bases: TGTGCCAGCAGTGGGGACACGAACACTGAAGCTTTCTTT. Based on the CDR3 plus reference TRBV7-6 and TRBJ1-1, the full variable domain is GAGVSQSPRYKVTKRGQDVALRCDPISGHVSLYWYRQALGQGPEFLTYFNYEAQQDKSGLPNDRFSAERPEGSISTLTIQRTEQRDSAMYRCASSGDTNTEAFFGQGTRLTVV.

The rearrangement joins TRBV25-1 to TRBJ1-2, with D possibly being TRBD1 (6 bases). Germline V gives CDR1 MGHDK, CDR2 SYGVNS. The CDR3 has 13 residues. Trimming took 3 bases from V and 7 from J, leaving 12 bases between them. CDR3 bases: TGTGCCAGCAGTGACTACAGGGAGTTTGGCTACACCTTC. As protein: CASSDYREFGYTF.

The rearrangement links TRBV3-1 (or the pseudogene TRBV3-2) to TRBJ2-5, with TRBD2 matching 12 bases. Trimming removed 2 bases from V and 4 bases from J; junction bases left unmatched: 2. CDR1 and CDR2 from the germline V gene are LGHDT and YNNKEL (reference sequence). The CDR3 runs to 15 residues. The CDR3 loop is CASSQSSGGAETQYF. The CDR3 DNA reads TGTGCCAGCAGCCAATCTAGCGGGGGGGCAGAGACCCAGTACTTC.

This clone is large in the sample. The CDR3 region is CASSPRDRLDFYGYTF. Written as DNA, the CDR3 is TGTGCCAGCTCTCCAAGGGACAGGCTAGACTTCTATGGCTACACCTTC. The V gene is TRBV18, the J gene TRBJ1-2; 8 bases agree with TRBD1. The CDR3 spans 16 residues. J lost 4 bases, V lost 6 bases, and 13 bases had no gene match. Per germline, CDR1 KGHSH and CDR2 LQKENI. The entire variable domain, with the rest obtained from reference TRBV18 and TRBJ1-2, is as follows: NAGVMQNPRHLVRRRGQEARLRCSPMKGHSHVYWYRQLPEEGLKFMVYLQKENIIDESGMPKERFSAEFPKEGPSILRIQQVVRGDSAAYFCASSPRDRLDFYGYTFGSGTRLTVV.

CDR3 bases: TGTGCCAGCATAGGGCTCTATGAGCAGTTCTTC. Amino acids: CASIGLYEQFF. The chain links TRBV2 to TRBJ2-1; no reliable D call. Looked up from germline, CDR1 is SNHLY and CDR2 is FYNNEI. The CDR3 spans 11 residues. The V and J ends lost 7 bases and 8 bases respectively, with 9 bases between them. The full variable domain, completed using reference TRBV2 and TRBJ2-1, is EPEVTQTPSHQVTQMGQEVILRCVPISNHLYFYWYRQILGQKVEFLVSFYNNEISEKSEIFDDQFSVERPDGSNFTLKIRSTKLEDSAMYFCASIGLYEQFFGPGTRLTVL.

With respect to this clone: Other DNA variants within this sample encode the same CDR3. V gene TRBV27 combines with J gene TRBJ2-1; no definite D call. This CDR3 region has 11 residues. V lost 5 bases and J 4 bases, leaving 3 bases between the germline ends. Germline V gene sequence: CDR1 MNHEY, CDR2 SMNVEV (reference sequence). CDR3: CASSTYNEQFF. The CDR3 DNA reads as TGTGCCAGCAGTACATACAATGAGCAGTTCTTC.

The chain is built from TRBV7-3 and TRBJ1-1, with D tentatively TRBD1 (6 bases). The CDR3 spans 14 residues. Germline V CDR1 and CDR2: SGHTA, FQGTGA. V lost 0 bases to trimming and J lost 5 bases, with 10 bases between them. CDR3 nucleotide sequence: TGTGCCAGCAGCTTAACACAGGGAATAACTGAAGCTTTCTTT. Its protein product is CASSLTQGITEAFF.

The chain combines TRBV6-1 with TRBJ2-7; D remains unclear. The length of the CDR3 is 12 residues. V was trimmed by 2 bases and J by 5 bases, leaving 7 bases between them. Germline loops: CDR1 MNHNS, CDR2 SASEGT. CDR3 DNA: TGTGCCAGCAGTGAACAGGTAAACGAGCAGTACTTC. Translation gives CASSEQVNEQYF.

This rearrangement joins TRBV5-4 to TRBJ2-2, with D maybe TRBD2 (5 bases). The ends were cut back, 4 bases at V and 4 bases at J, with 11 bases in the middle. This CDR3 comprises 14 residues. CDR1 is SGHNT and CDR2 is YYREEE in the germline V gene (reference sequence). The CDR3 DNA reads TGTGCCAGCAGCCTGGAGGAGGCCACCGGGGAGCTGTTTTTT. Its protein product is CASSLEEATGELFF.

The V and J genes are TRBV11-1 and TRBJ2-2, with 7 positions matching TRBD1. The J segment lost 9 bases and the V segment lost 1 base, leaving 5 bases of the junction unmatched. Germline V lookup: CDR1 SGHAT, CDR2 FQDESV (reference sequence). There are 14 residues in the CDR3. DNA of the CDR3: TGTGCCAGCAGCTTAGGATACAGGGGCAGGGAGCTGTTTTTT. It encodes CASSLGYRGRELFF.

The rearrangement uses TRBV12-3 or TRBV12-4 and TRBJ2-7; D call uncertain. V gave up 3 bases and J gave up 2 bases, with 8 bases separating them. This CDR3 region has 13 residues. CDR3 in DNA: TGTGCCAGCAGTTTCTGGGATCCCTACGAGCAGTACTTC. Protein product: CASSFWDPYEQYF.

Sample share makes this clone medium-sized. This chain connects TRBV20-1 to TRBJ1-1; D unresolved. CDR1 and CDR2 from the germline V gene are DFQATT and SNEGSKA (reference sequence). CDR3 length equals 11 residues. V lost 0 bases and J 6 bases, leaving 5 bases between the germline ends. The CDR3 here is CSARDRPEAFF. The CDR3 DNA sequence: TGCAGTGCTAGAGATCGGCCTGAAGCTTTCTTT.

This clone was found a few times. This rearrangement joins TRBV25-1 to TRBJ2-1; the D is unclear. V lost 6 bases and J lost 6, with 9 bases in between. The CDR3 spans 12 residues. The germline V gene has CDR1 MGHDK and CDR2 SYGVNS. CDR3 sequence reads: CASSPGLNEQFF. In DNA, the CDR3 is TGTGCCAGCAGCCCAGGCCTCAATGAGCAGTTCTTC.

The gene calls are TRBV9 and TRBJ2-5; D tentatively reads TRBD1 or TRBD2 (6 bases each). The CDR3 contains 15 residues. Trimming shortened V by 2 bases and J by 0 bases, and 11 bases separated the two germline ends. The V gene's germline CDR1 is SGDLS and CDR2 YYNGEE. In nucleotides, the CDR3 is TGTGCCAGCAGCGTGGAGGGGGGTTACCAAGAGACCCAGTACTTC. Its protein is CASSVEGGYQETQYF.

This sequence joins TRBV28 and TRBJ1-5; D not resolved. The germline V gene encodes CDR1 MDHEN and CDR2 SYDVKM. V was cut by 5 bases and J by 1 base, with 12 bases left in between. The CDR3 runs 15 residues. The CDR3 here is CASSLVRGSNQPQHF. CDR3 nucleotides: TGTGCCAGCAGTCTGGTACGAGGGAGCAATCAGCCCCAGCATTTT.

The rearrangement uses TRBV5-3 and TRBJ2-7; 7 bases are a match to TRBD1. TRBV5-3 qualifies as an ORF whose function is uncertain. The ends lost 4 bases at V and 6 bases at J; junction bases unmatched: 13. The CDR3 spans 15 residues. DNA for the CDR3: TGTGCCAGAAGCATTCCCGGGACAGACCGGCGCGAGCAGTACTTC. Encoded protein: CARSIPGTDRREQYF.